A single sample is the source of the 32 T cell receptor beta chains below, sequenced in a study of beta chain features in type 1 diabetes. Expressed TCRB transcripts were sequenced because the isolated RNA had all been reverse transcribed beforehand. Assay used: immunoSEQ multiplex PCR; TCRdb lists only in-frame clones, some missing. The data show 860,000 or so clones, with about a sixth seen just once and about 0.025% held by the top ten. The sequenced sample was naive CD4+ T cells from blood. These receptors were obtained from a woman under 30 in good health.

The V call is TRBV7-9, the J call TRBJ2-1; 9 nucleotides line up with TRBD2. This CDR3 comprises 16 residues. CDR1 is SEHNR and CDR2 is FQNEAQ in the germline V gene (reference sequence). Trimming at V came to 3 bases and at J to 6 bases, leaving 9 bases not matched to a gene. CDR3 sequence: CASSFSGSGQFNEQFF. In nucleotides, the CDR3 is TGTGCCAGCAGCTTTAGCGGGAGTGGGCAATTCAATGAGCAGTTCTTC. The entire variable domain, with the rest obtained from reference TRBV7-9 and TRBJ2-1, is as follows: DTGVSQNPRHKITKRGQNVTFRCDPISEHNRLYWYRQTLGQGPEFLTYFQNEAQLEKSRLLSDRFSAERPKGSFSTLEIQRTEQGDSAMYLCASSFSGSGQFNEQFFGPGTRLTVL.

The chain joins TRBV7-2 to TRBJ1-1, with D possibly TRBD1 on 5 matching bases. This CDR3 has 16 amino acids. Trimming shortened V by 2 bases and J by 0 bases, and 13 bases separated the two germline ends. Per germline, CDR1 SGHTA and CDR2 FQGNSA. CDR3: CASSLSQGWMNTEAFF. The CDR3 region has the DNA TGTGCCAGCAGCTTATCCCAGGGTTGGATGAACACTGAAGCTTTCTTT.

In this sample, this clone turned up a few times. The CDR3: CASREVGSGTSGSYEQYF. The CDR3 DNA sequence: TGTGCCAGCAGGGAAGTAGGATCCGGGACTAGCGGCTCCTACGAGCAGTACTTC. J is TRBJ2-7 and V is TRBV5-4, with 11 bases fitting TRBD2. The V gene's germline CDR1 is SGHNT and CDR2 YYREEE (reference sequence). V was clipped by 5 bases and J by 0 bases; unmatched bases: 13. This CDR3 is 18 amino acids long.

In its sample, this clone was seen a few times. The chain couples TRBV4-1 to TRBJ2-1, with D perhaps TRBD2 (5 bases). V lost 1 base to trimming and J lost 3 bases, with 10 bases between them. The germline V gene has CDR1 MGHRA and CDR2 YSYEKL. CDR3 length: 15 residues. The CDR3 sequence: CASSQGPADYNEQFF. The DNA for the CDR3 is TGCGCCAGCAGCCAAGGCCCAGCGGACTACAATGAGCAGTTCTTC.

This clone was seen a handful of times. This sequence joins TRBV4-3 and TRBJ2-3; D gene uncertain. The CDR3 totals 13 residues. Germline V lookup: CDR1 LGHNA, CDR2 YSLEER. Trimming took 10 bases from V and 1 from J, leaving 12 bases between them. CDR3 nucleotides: TGCGCCACCGGAAGGACGGGCACAGATACGCAGTATTTT. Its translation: CATGRTGTDTQYF.

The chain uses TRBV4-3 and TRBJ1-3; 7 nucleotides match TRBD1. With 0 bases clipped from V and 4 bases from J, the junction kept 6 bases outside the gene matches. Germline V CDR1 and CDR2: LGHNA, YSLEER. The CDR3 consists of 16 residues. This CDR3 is CASSQETPGQGNTIYF. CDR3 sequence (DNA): TGCGCCAGCAGCCAAGAAACTCCGGGACAGGGAAACACCATATATTTT.

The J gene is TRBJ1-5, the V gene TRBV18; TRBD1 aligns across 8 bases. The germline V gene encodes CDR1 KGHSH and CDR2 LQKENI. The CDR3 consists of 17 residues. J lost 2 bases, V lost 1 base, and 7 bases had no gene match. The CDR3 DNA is TGTGCCAGCTCACCACGTCCAGGGGGCGTAGGCAATCAGCCCCAGCATTTT. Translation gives CASSPRPGGVGNQPQHF.

Here the CDR3 reads CASSSRGTSGTHEQYF. The CDR3 DNA is TGTGCCAGCAGTTCCCGGGGGACTAGCGGTACCCACGAGCAGTACTTC. V usage is TRBV27 and J usage is TRBJ2-7; 11 bases are a match to TRBD2. The CDR3 spans 16 residues. Germline trimming cut 4 bases from V and 5 bases from J; bases unmatched to any gene: 10. The germline V gene has CDR1 MNHEY and CDR2 SMNVEV (reference sequence).

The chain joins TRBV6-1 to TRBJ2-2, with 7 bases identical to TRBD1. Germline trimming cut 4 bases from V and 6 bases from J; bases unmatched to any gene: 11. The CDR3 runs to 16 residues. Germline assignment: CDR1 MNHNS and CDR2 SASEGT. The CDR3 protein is CASSGRQGWRSGELFF. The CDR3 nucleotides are TGTGCCAGCAGTGGGAGACAGGGATGGAGGTCCGGGGAGCTGTTTTTT.

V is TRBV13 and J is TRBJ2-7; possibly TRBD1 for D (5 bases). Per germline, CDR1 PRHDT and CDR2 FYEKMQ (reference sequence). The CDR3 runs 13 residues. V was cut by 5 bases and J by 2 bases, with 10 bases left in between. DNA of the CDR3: TGTGCCAGCAGCCCAGGGAACCCCTACGAGCAGTACTTC. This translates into CASSPGNPYEQYF.

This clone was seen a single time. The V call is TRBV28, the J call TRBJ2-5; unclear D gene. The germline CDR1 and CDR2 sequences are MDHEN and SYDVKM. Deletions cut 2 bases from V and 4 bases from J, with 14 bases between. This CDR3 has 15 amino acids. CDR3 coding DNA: TGTGCCAGCAGTTTAGCAACCCCAAGATTAGAGACCCAGTACTTC. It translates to CASSLATPRLETQYF.

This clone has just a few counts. The CDR3 DNA sequence: TGCGCCAGCAGCCAAGAAATAAGGAATCAGCCCCAGCATTTT. It is translated as CASSQEIRNQPQHF. This sequence joins TRBV4-3 and TRBJ1-5, with D unresolved. There are 14 residues in the CDR3. Trimming cost V 0 bases and J 4 bases, with 7 bases left between them. In germline, CDR1 is LGHNA, CDR2 YSLEER.

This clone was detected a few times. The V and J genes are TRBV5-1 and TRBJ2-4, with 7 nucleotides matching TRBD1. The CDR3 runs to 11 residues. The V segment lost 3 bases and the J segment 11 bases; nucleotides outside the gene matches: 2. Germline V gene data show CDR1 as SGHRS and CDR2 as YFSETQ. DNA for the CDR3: TGCGCCAGCAGCTCCGGACAGGTTCAGTACTTC. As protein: CASSSGQVQYF. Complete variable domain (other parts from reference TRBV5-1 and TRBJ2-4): KAGVTQTPRYLIKTRGQQVTLSCSPISGHRSVSWYQQTPGQGLQFLFEYFSETQRNKGNFPGRFSGRQFSNSRSEMNVSTLELGDSALYLCASSSGQVQYFGAGTRLSVL.

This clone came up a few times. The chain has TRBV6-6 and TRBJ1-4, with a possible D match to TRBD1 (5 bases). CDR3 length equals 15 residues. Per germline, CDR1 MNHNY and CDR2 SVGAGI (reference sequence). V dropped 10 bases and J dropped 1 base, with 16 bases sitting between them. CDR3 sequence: CATTRWGETNEKLFF. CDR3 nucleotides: TGTGCCACCACCCGGTGGGGGGAAACTAATGAAAAACTGTTTTTT.

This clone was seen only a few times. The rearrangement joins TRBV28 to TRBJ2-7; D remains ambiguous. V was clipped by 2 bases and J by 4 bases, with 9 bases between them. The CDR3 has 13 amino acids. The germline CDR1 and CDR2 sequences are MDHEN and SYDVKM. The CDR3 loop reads CASSLIAPYEQYF. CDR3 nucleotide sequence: TGTGCCAGCAGTTTAATCGCCCCTTACGAGCAGTACTTC.

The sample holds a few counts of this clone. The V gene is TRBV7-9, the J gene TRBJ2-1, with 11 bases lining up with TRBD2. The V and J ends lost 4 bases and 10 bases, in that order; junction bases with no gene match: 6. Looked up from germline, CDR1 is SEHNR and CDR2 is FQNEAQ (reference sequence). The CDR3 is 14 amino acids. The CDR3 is CASSSLAGELEQFF. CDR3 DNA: TGTGCCAGCAGCTCACTAGCGGGGGAATTAGAGCAGTTCTTC.

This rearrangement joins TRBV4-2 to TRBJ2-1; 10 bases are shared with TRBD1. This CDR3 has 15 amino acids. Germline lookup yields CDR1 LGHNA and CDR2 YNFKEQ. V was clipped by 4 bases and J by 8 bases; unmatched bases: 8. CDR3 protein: CASSRSGQGIHEQFF. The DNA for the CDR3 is TGTGCCAGCAGCCGATCGGGACAGGGGATTCATGAGCAGTTCTTC.

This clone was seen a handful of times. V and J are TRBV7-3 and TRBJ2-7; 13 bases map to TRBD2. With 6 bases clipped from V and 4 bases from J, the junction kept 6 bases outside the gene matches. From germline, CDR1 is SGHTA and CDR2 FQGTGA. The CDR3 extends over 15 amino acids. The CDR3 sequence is CASSQGLAGDYEQYF. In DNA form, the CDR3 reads TGTGCCAGCAGTCAAGGACTAGCGGGAGATTACGAGCAGTACTTC.

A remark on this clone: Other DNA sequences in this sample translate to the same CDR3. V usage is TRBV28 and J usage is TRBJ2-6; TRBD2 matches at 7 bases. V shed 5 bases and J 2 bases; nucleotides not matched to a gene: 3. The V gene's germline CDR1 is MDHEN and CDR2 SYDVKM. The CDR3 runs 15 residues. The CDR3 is CASSLRGAGANVLTF. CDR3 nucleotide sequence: TGTGCCAGCAGTCTACGGGGGGCTGGGGCCAACGTCCTGACTTTC.

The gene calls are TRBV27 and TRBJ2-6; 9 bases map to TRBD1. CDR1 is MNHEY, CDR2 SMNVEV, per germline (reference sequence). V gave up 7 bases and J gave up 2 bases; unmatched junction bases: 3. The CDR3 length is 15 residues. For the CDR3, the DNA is TGTGCCAGCACTCGGACAGGGGCTGGGGCCAACGTCCTGACTTTC. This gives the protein CASTRTGAGANVLTF. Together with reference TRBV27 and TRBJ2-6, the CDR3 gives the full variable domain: EAQVTQNPRYLITVTGKKLTVTCSQNMNHEYMSWYRQDPGLGLRQIYYSMNVEVTDKGDVPEGYKVSRKEKRNFPLILESPSPNQTSLYFCASTRTGAGANVLTFGAGSRLTVL.

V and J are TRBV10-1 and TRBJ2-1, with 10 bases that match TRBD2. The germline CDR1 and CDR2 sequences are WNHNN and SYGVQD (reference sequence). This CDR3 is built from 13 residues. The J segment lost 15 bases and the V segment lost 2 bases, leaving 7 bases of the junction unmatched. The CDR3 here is CASSETSGTIRFF. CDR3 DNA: TGCGCCAGCAGTGAGACTAGCGGGACGATCCGGTTCTTC.

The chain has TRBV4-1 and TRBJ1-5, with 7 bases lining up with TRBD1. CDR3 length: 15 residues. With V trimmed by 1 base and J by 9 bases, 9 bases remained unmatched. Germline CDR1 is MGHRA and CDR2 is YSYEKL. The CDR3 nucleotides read TGCGCCAGCAGCCAAGCCGACAGGGAGGGATGGCCCCAGCATTTT. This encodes CASSQADREGWPQHF.

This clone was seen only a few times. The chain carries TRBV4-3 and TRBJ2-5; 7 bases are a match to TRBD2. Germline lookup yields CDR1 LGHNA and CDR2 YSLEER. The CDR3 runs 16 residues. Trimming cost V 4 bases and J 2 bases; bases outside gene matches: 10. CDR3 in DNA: TGCGCCAGCAGCCCTAGCGGAGGGCCGGGGCAAGAGACCCAGTACTTC. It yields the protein CASSPSGGPGQETQYF.

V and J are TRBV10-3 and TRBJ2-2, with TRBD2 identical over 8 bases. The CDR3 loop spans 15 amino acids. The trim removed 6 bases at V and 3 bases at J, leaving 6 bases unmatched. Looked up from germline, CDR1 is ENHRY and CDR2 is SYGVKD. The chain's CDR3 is CAIRPAGAHTGELFF. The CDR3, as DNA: TGTGCCATCAGGCCAGCGGGAGCCCACACCGGGGAGCTGTTTTTT.

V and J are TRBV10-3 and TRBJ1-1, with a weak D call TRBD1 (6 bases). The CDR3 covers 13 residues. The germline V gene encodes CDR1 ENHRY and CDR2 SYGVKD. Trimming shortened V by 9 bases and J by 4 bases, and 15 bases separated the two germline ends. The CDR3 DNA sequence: TGTGCCATTGGGACATCCGGGACCACTGAAGCTTTCTTT. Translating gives CAIGTSGTTEAFF.

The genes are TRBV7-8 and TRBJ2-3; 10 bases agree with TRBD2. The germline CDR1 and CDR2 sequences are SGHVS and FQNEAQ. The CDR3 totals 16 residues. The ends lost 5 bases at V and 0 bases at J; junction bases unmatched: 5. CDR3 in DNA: TGTGCCAGCAGCCTTATGACTAGCGGGAGCACAGATACGCAGTATTTT. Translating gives CASSLMTSGSTDTQYF.

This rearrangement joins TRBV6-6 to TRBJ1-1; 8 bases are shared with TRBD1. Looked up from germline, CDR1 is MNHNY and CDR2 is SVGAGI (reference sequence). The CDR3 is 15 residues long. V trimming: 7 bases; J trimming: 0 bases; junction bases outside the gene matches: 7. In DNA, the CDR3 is TGTGCCAGCATAGGACAGGGAACCATGAACACTGAAGCTTTCTTT. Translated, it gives CASIGQGTMNTEAFF.

The CDR3: CASSLSLAGGGTGELFF. CDR3 nucleotide sequence: TGTGCCAGCAGCTTGTCACTAGCGGGAGGGGGTACCGGGGAGCTGTTTTTT. The chain links TRBV5-4 to TRBJ2-2; 13 nucleotides match TRBD2. The CDR3 spans 17 residues. Looked up from germline, CDR1 is SGHNT and CDR2 is YYREEE (reference sequence). V lost 1 base to trimming and J lost 5 bases; unmatched junction nucleotides: 5.

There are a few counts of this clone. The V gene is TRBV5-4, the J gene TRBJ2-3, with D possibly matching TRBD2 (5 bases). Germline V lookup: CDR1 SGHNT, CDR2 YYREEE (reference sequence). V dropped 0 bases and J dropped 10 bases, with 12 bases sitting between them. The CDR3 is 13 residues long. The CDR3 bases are TGTGCCAGCAGCTTGGCGGTGAGGGAAGCGCAGTATTTT. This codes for CASSLAVREAQYF. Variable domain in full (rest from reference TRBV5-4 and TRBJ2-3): ETGVTQSPTHLIKTRGQQVTLRCSSQSGHNTVSWYQQALGQGPQFIFQYYREEENGRGNFPPRFSGLQFPNYSSELNVNALELDDSALYLCASSLAVREAQYFGPGTRLTVL.

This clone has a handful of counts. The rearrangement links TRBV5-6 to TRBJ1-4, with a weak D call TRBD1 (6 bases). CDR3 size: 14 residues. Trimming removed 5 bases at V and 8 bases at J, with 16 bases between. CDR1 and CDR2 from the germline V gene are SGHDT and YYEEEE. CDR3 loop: CASRVQGLGEKLFF. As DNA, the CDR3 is TGTGCCAGCAGAGTACAGGGCCTAGGCGAAAAACTGTTTTTT.

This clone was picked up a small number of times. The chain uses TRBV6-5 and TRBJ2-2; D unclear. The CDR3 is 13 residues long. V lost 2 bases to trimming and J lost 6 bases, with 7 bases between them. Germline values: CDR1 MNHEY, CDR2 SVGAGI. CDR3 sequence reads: CASSYRWSGELFF. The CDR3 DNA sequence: TGTGCCAGCAGTTACCGGTGGTCCGGGGAGCTGTTTTTT.

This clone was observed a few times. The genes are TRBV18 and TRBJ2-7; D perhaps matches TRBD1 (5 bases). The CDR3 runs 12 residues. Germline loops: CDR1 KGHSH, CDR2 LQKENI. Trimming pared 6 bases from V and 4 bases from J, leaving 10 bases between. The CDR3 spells CASSFREYEQYF. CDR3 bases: TGTGCCAGCTCCTTCAGGGAATACGAGCAGTACTTC.